A single sample gave rise to the 25 T cell receptor beta chains below, sequenced in a study of cytomegalovirus exposure and HLA in healthy donors. The PCR employed 60 Vbeta primers together with 13 Jbeta primers. Here immunoSEQ multiplex PCR was the method, and the copy in TCRdb shows in-frame clones only, minus some. The data contain 200,000 or so clones, 81% of them seen just once; the ten biggest clones take up about 1.9%. Material for sequencing was PBMCs. These receptors all stem from a young woman in good health and CMV-seropositive.

This chain uses TRBV2 with TRBJ1-5; 8 positions agree with TRBD1. The V segment lost 3 bases and the J segment 9 bases; nucleotides outside the gene matches: 13. The germline gives CDR1 SNHLY, CDR2 FYNNEI. The CDR3 is made up of 16 amino acids. This CDR3 reads CASSEISDRDWRPQHF. The CDR3 DNA follows: TGTGCCAGCAGTGAGATCTCGGACAGGGACTGGCGGCCCCAGCATTTT. The full variable domain, its missing parts supplied by reference TRBV2 and TRBJ1-5, is EPEVTQTPSHQVTQMGQEVILRCVPISNHLYFYWYRQILGQKVEFLVSFYNNEISEKSEIFDDQFSVERPDGSNFTLKIRSTKLEDSAMYFCASSEISDRDWRPQHFGDGTRLSIL.

This rearrangement joins TRBV28 to TRBJ2-7; 11 nucleotides align to TRBD1. CDR3 length equals 13 residues. V lost 8 bases and J lost 7; bases outside the gene matches: 7. Per germline, CDR1 MDHEN and CDR2 SYDVKM. This chain's CDR3 is CASSGQGAWEQYV. DNA of the CDR3: TGTGCCAGCTCCGGACAGGGGGCGTGGGAGCAGTACGTC.

The rearrangement links TRBV2 to TRBJ1-5, with a possible D match to TRBD1 (6 bases). Germline-derived CDR1 and CDR2 are SNHLY and FYNNEI. The CDR3 totals 17 residues. V dropped 1 base and J dropped 2 bases, with 15 bases sitting between them. The CDR3 nucleotides are TGTGCCAGCAGTGAAGGGGCAGGGGTGTTTCGCAATCAGCCCCAGCATTTT. The encoded protein is CASSEGAGVFRNQPQHF. The full variable domain, with the rest looked up from reference TRBV2 and TRBJ1-5, is EPEVTQTPSHQVTQMGQEVILRCVPISNHLYFYWYRQILGQKVEFLVSFYNNEISEKSEIFDDQFSVERPDGSNFTLKIRSTKLEDSAMYFCASSEGAGVFRNQPQHFGDGTRLSIL.

The chain joins TRBV5-4 to TRBJ2-7; TRBD2 agrees at 7 bases. The germline CDR1 and CDR2 sequences are SGHNT and YYREEE (reference sequence). The CDR3 is 14 residues long. V lost 3 bases, J lost 3 bases, and 6 bases stayed unmatched. The CDR3 nucleotides read TGTGCCAGCAGCTGGCCGGGGGGAGGCTACGAGCAGTACTTC. It encodes CASSWPGGGYEQYF.

This clone has more than one count but fewer than ten. CDR3: CASSYRRTSGTYEQYF. The CDR3 DNA reads TGTGCCAGCAGTTACCGAAGGACTAGCGGGACCTACGAGCAGTACTTC. The chain employs TRBV6-5 and TRBJ2-7, with TRBD2 identical over 12 bases. There are 16 residues in the CDR3. Germline assignment: CDR1 MNHEY and CDR2 SVGAGI. Trimming removed 2 bases from V and 2 bases from J; junction bases left unmatched: 4.

This clone was seen only a few times. The V gene is TRBV5-1, the J gene TRBJ2-3, with a tentative D call TRBD2 (7 bases). The CDR3 covers 16 residues. CDR1 and CDR2 (germline): SGHRS, YFSETQ. Trimming took 0 bases from V and 6 from J, leaving 17 bases between them. The CDR3 DNA reads as TGCGCCAGCAGCTTGGGCGGGGGCCTCCAGGGGGATACGCAGTATTTT. Protein: CASSLGGGLQGDTQYF.

Concerning this clone: One end of the junction is discordant with germline, which a read error may explain. J is TRBJ2-2 and V is TRBV7-3, with TRBD2 matching over 7 bases. Per the germline V gene, CDR1 is SGHTA and CDR2 is FQGTGA. This CDR3 has 13 residues. CDR3 amino acids: CASSGETTGELFF. The CDR3 region has the DNA TGTGCAAGCAGCGGGGAGACCACCGGGGAGCTGTTTTTT.

This chain links TRBV9 with TRBJ2-2, with TRBD1 matching over 7 bases. The CDR3 runs to 13 residues. Germline CDR1 and CDR2: SGDLS and YYNGEE. Germline trimming cut 3 bases from V and 9 bases from J; bases unmatched to any gene: 5. Here the CDR3 reads CASSGYRGRELFF. The CDR3 DNA is TGTGCCAGCAGCGGCTACAGGGGAAGGGAGCTGTTTTTT.

The V and J genes are TRBV7-9 and TRBJ2-1; 8 bases match TRBD1. The CDR3 is made up of 15 amino acids. V shed 5 bases, J shed 5 bases, and the junction held 8 bases outside the gene matches. CDR1 is SEHNR and CDR2 is FQNEAQ in the germline V gene (reference sequence). The CDR3, as DNA: TGTGCCAGCAGCACAGCCGGGACAGGCGACAATGAGCAGTTCTTC. Protein sequence: CASSTAGTGDNEQFF.

The count of this clone is one. V and J are TRBV4-1 and TRBJ1-3; possibly TRBD1 for D (5 bases). V lost 2 bases, J lost 1 base, and 12 bases lay in between. Germline values: CDR1 MGHRA, CDR2 YSYEKL. The CDR3 extends over 16 amino acids. Here the CDR3 reads CASSQPVGPSGNTIYF. The CDR3 coding sequence is TGCGCCAGCAGCCAACCAGTGGGGCCGTCTGGAAACACCATATATTTT.

The rearrangement links TRBV28 to TRBJ2-3, with D possibly TRBD2 on 5 matching bases. CDR1 and CDR2 (germline): MDHEN, SYDVKM. This CDR3 region has 15 residues. V was pared by 3 bases and J by 0 bases, with 10 bases between. CDR3 sequence (DNA): TGTGCCAGCAGTTTTAGCGTTCCTAGCACAGATACGCAGTATTTT. It codes for CASSFSVPSTDTQYF.

In this sample, this clone turned up a few times. The chain carries TRBV27 and TRBJ1-2; TRBD1 aligns across 9 bases. The CDR3 contains 14 residues. Germline-derived CDR1 and CDR2 are MNHEY and SMNVEV (reference sequence). V shed 3 bases, J shed 7 bases, and the junction held 6 bases outside the gene matches. The CDR3 coding sequence is TGTGCCAGCAGTTTTGGGTTGGGACAGGGTGGCTACACCTTC. Its protein is CASSFGLGQGGYTF.

In this sample, this clone turned up a few times. This rearrangement joins TRBV4-1 to TRBJ2-5; tentatively, D is TRBD2 (6 bases). The CDR3 has 16 amino acids. Trimming took 2 bases from V and 5 from J, leaving 18 bases between them. From germline, CDR1 is MGHRA and CDR2 YSYEKL. As DNA, the CDR3 is TGCGCCAGCAGCCAATACTCAAGGGGAGGTGGGGAGACCCAGTACTTC. Its translation is CASSQYSRGGGETQYF.

The V and J genes are TRBV5-1 and TRBJ1-2, with 8 positions matching TRBD1. CDR1 and CDR2 (germline): SGHRS, YFSETQ. The CDR3 contains 13 residues. With V trimmed by 7 bases and J by 8 bases, 10 bases remained unmatched. The CDR3: CASSGQGAEGYTF. The CDR3 bases are TGCGCCAGCTCCGGGCAGGGGGCGGAAGGCTACACCTTC.

This clone has a handful of counts. V and J are TRBV4-3 and TRBJ2-5, with a weak D call TRBD1 (5 bases). CDR3 length: 13 amino acids. V gave up 4 bases and J gave up 5 bases, with 11 bases separating them. Germline CDR1 reads LGHNA; CDR2 reads YSLEER. The CDR3, as DNA: TGCGCCAGCAGCCCACAGGTCGGGGAGACCCAGTACTTC. Translation: CASSPQVGETQYF.

The chain uses TRBV7-9 and TRBJ1-1; D is unclear. V dropped 1 base and J dropped 5 bases, with 5 bases sitting between them. The CDR3 contains 12 residues. CDR1 is SEHNR, CDR2 FQNEAQ, per germline (reference sequence). CDR3: CASSLVVTEAFF. CDR3 in DNA: TGTGCCAGCAGCTTAGTTGTAACTGAAGCTTTCTTT.

This chain connects TRBV15 to TRBJ2-3; D might be TRBD2 (6 bases). Trimming took off 1 base at V and 4 bases at J, with 12 bases between the two ends. Germline-derived CDR1 and CDR2 are LNHNV and YYDKDF (reference sequence). CDR3 length: 15 amino acids. The CDR3 protein is CATSRVRGNADTQYF. The CDR3 nucleotides read TGTGCCACCAGCAGAGTTCGGGGGAATGCAGATACGCAGTATTTT.

CDR3 nucleotides: TGTGCCAGCAGCTTACTCAATGAGCAGTTCTTC. Its translation: CASSLLNEQFF. The chain has TRBV7-9 and TRBJ2-1; D is undetermined. V was shortened by 2 bases and J by 6 bases, with 2 bases between the two germline ends. This CDR3 spans 11 amino acids. CDR1 is SEHNR, CDR2 FQNEAQ, per germline (reference sequence).

The rearrangement uses TRBV27 and TRBJ1-1, with a tentative D call TRBD1 (5 bases). Trimming took off 5 bases at V and 7 bases at J, with 14 bases between the two ends. CDR1 and CDR2 from the germline V gene are MNHEY and SMNVEV (reference sequence). The CDR3 spans 13 residues. CDR3 amino acids: CASSPRVGFEAFF. DNA of the CDR3: TGTGCCAGCAGTCCCAGGGTAGGATTTGAAGCTTTCTTT.

This chain uses TRBV7-9 with TRBJ2-5, with 7 bases matching TRBD1. This CDR3 comprises 14 residues. Germline assignment: CDR1 SEHNR and CDR2 FQNEAQ (reference sequence). The J segment lost 2 bases and the V segment lost 0 bases, leaving 0 bases of the junction unmatched. The DNA of the CDR3 is TGTGCCAGCAGCTTAGCGGGACAGCAAGAGACCCAGTACTTC. Its translation: CASSLAGQQETQYF.

The chain is built from TRBV5-6 and TRBJ2-3, with D perhaps matching TRBD1 (5 bases). The CDR3 spans 15 residues. The germline V gene encodes CDR1 SGHDT and CDR2 YYEEEE. Trimming took 2 bases from V and 2 from J, leaving 12 bases between them. CDR3 loop: CASSLVQEFTDTQYF. The CDR3 DNA reads as TGTGCCAGCAGCTTAGTACAGGAATTCACAGATACGCAGTATTTT.

The rearrangement joins TRBV27 to TRBJ2-1; a weak D match, TRBD2 (7 bases). Germline V gene lookup returns CDR1 MNHEY and CDR2 SMNVEV (reference sequence). The CDR3 has 18 residues. V lost 3 bases, J lost 4 bases, and 22 bases lay in between. The CDR3 reads CASSFDGGALSVYNEQFF. CDR3 bases: TGTGCCAGCAGTTTTGATGGGGGGGCCTTATCGGTTTACAATGAGCAGTTCTTC.

The V call is TRBV5-4, the J call TRBJ1-2; D unresolved. Germline lookup yields CDR1 SGHNT and CDR2 YYREEE (reference sequence). V was clipped by 1 base and J by 2 bases, with 21 bases between them. The CDR3 loop spans 18 amino acids. CDR3 DNA: TGTGCCAGCAGCTTGATTGGACTGGATGTCGGGAGGAACTATGGCTACACCTTC. As protein: CASSLIGLDVGRNYGYTF. The complete variable domain, with remaining parts taken from reference TRBV5-4 and TRBJ1-2, reads ETGVTQSPTHLIKTRGQQVTLRCSSQSGHNTVSWYQQALGQGPQFIFQYYREEENGRGNFPPRFSGLQFPNYSSELNVNALELDDSALYLCASSLIGLDVGRNYGYTFGSGTRLTVV.

This chain uses TRBV9 with TRBJ2-1; 8 bases match TRBD2. The ends lost 0 bases at V and 3 bases at J; junction bases unmatched: 2. The CDR3 contains 15 residues. Germline loops: CDR1 SGDLS, CDR2 YYNGEE. The CDR3 bases are TGTGCCAGCAGCGTAGACGGGACTAGCTACAATGAGCAGTTCTTC. The encoded protein is CASSVDGTSYNEQFF.

The chain links TRBV7-9 to TRBJ2-6, with TRBD2 as a possible D gene (5 bases). V dropped 5 bases and J dropped 0 bases, with 8 bases sitting between them. This CDR3 contains 15 residues. Germline CDR1 reads SEHNR; CDR2 reads FQNEAQ (reference sequence). For the CDR3, the DNA is TGTGCCAGCAGCCAAGCGGACTCTGGGGCCAACGTCCTGACTTTC. This sequence encodes CASSQADSGANVLTF.